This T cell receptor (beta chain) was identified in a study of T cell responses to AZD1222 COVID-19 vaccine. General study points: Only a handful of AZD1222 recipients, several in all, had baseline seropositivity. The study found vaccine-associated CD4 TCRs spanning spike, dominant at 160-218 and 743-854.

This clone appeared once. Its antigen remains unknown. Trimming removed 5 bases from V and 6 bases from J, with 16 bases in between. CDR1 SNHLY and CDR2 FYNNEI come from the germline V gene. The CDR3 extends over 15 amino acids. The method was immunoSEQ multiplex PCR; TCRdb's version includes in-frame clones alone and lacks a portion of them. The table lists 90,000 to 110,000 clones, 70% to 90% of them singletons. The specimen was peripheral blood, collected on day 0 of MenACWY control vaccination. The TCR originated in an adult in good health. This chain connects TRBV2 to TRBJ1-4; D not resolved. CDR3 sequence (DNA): TGTGCCAGCAGTAACTCAGAATTCTTATATGAAAAACTGTTTTTT. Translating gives CASSNSEFLYEKLFF.